This T cell receptor beta chain was sequenced in a study of cytomegalovirus exposure and HLA in healthy donors. Generated by immunoSEQ multiplex PCR, the TCRdb table keeps only in-frame clones and is missing some. The sample consists of approximately 240,000 clones, 85% to 95% of them appearing once. Regarding the study as a whole: Three CMV-associated chains proved CMV antigen-specific in vitro. Reports showed the classifier diagnosing cytomegalovirus status with high specificity and sensitivity. Some TCR beta chains (about 180 of them) were listed as cytomegalovirus-associated.

Donors were drawn from the 120-subject validation cohort, separate from the approximately 670-subject first cohort. This CDR3 is 14 amino acids long. Germline CDR1 is GTSNPN and CDR2 is SVGIG (reference sequence). V was clipped by 4 bases and J by 3 bases, with 16 bases between them. On this clone: Its target is unknown.

The clonotype was recovered from a young woman in good health and CMV-seronegative. The chain links TRBV30 to TRBJ2-7; D perhaps matches TRBD1 (7 bases). Sample: PBMCs. The CDR3 DNA reads TGTGCCTGGAAGACCGGGGGACAGAACTACGAGCAGTACTTC. Protein: CAWKTGGQNYEQYF.